One TCR beta chain is described in this entry. Its target is unknown. From its re-call of the 5' RACE reads, TCRdb lists each CDR3 protein once, without DNA. This repertoire includes around 380,000 distinct CDR3 sequences. The sample originates from a study of monozygotic twins with inflammatory bowel disease. This CDR3 spans 16 amino acids. CDR1 is SGHNT and CDR2 is YYREEE in the germline V gene (reference sequence). The study, taken as a whole, reports: What may have added variability to patient repertoires is that immunosuppressive treatments differed. Possibly because of limited power, concordant and discordant twins showed no difference in repertoire similarity.

The sequence derives from a human donor with ulcerative colitis or Crohn's disease, or a healthy co-twin of an affected twin (not recorded which). The genes are TRBV5-4 and TRBJ1-6. Sequencing was performed on blood. The CDR3 region is CASSEGSSSYNSPLHF.